Below are 22 T cell receptor beta chains sequenced from a single sample in a study of T-cell reconstitution after alpha-beta-depleted transplantation in children. Preparation of the TCRbeta library used unique molecular identifiers. One entry per CDR3 protein, called by TCRdb with MiXCR from the PCR reads. Found here are 150,000 to 200,000 distinct CDR3 sequences, approximately 6.8% of them singletons; the top ten hold roughly 4.5%. This material consisted of PBMCs, taken before TCRalphabeta/CD19-depleted stem cell transplant. The receptors stem from a girl under three years old with combined immunodeficiency, due to receive a stem cell transplant.

This clonotype was found many times. This chain joins TRBV12-3 or TRBV12-4 and TRBJ2-3; D unclear. V was cut by 2 bases and J by 1 base, with 10 bases left in between. The CDR3 contains 15 residues. CDR3 bases: TGTGCCAGCAGTTTAAGGGCTAGGGGCACAGATACGCAGTATTTT. Encoded protein: CASSLRARGTDTQYF.

The chain employs TRBV7-8 and TRBJ1-2; D possibly corresponds to TRBD1 (6 bases). Germline-derived CDR1 and CDR2 are SGHVS and FQNEAQ. The CDR3 length is 15 residues. Trimming left V 0 bases short and J 3 bases short, with 11 bases between. CDR3 residues: CASSLATGQHYGYTF. The CDR3, as DNA: TGTGCCAGCAGCTTAGCAACAGGGCAGCACTATGGCTACACCTTC.

This clonotype was picked up many times. The CDR3, as DNA: TGTGCCAGCAGCCTCGGCGGGGGTACGCAGTATTTT. This codes for CASSLGGGTQYF. The chain carries TRBV11-2 and TRBJ2-5, with TRBD2 identical over 7 bases. The J call may be in error: the DNA end matches TRBJ2-3 better. The germline V gene encodes CDR1 SGHAT and CDR2 FQNNGV. The CDR3 is 12 amino acids.

This clonotype has just a few counts. The chain links TRBV7-9 to TRBJ2-6; 7 nucleotides line up with TRBD1. Germline trimming cut 5 bases from V and 0 bases from J; bases unmatched to any gene: 4. The CDR3 consists of 16 residues. CDR1 is SEHNR and CDR2 is FQNEAQ in the germline V gene (reference sequence). Here the CDR3 reads CASSAWTGSGANVLTF. The CDR3 DNA sequence: TGTGCCAGCAGCGCGTGGACAGGCTCTGGGGCCAACGTCCTGACTTTC.

In this sample, this clonotype turned up a few times. The chain has TRBV21-1 and TRBJ2-1; TRBD1, the table's D call, lacks a check against the DNA. TRBV21-1 is a listed pseudogene. The CDR3 has 14 residues. The CDR3 bases are TGTGCCAGCAACGGGGGACAGGATCTATTGTGGCAGTTCTTC. As protein: CASNGGQDLLWQFF.

This clonotype has a count of ten or more. The genes are TRBV9 and TRBJ2-1; 7 nucleotides line up with TRBD2. In germline, CDR1 is SGDLS, CDR2 YYNGEE. CDR3 length: 16 residues. Germline trimming cut 3 bases from V and 3 bases from J; bases unmatched to any gene: 9. The CDR3 DNA follows: TGTGCCAGCAGCGGCTATGGGGGAGGGCTCTACAATGAGCAGTTCTTC. This sequence encodes CASSGYGGGLYNEQFF.

This clonotype was seen at least ten times. The genes are TRBV7-6 and TRBJ2-1; unclear D gene. Trimming shortened V by 10 bases and J by 10 bases, and 14 bases separated the two germline ends. This CDR3 contains 11 residues. The germline V gene has CDR1 SGHVS and CDR2 FNYEAQ. The CDR3 reads CAIDSGREQFF. The CDR3 bases are TGTGCCATCGACTCCGGTCGGGAGCAGTTCTTC. Full variable domain (missing parts from reference TRBV7-6 and TRBJ2-1): GAGVSQSPRYKVTKRGQDVALRCDPISGHVSLYWYRQALGQGPEFLTYFNYEAQQDKSGLPNDRFSAERPEGSISTLTIQRTEQRDSAMYRCAIDSGREQFFGPGTRLTVL.

The table lists this clonotype with many counts. This chain links TRBV20-1 with TRBJ2-3, with D maybe TRBD2 (5 bases). Germline V gene sequence: CDR1 DFQATT, CDR2 SNEGSKA (reference sequence). V gave up 2 bases and J gave up 10 bases, with 16 bases separating them. This CDR3 spans 13 amino acids. The CDR3 coding sequence is TGCAGTGCTAGACAACACTCGAGGGATTCGCAGTATTTT. Its protein product is CSARQHSRDSQYF.

This clonotype was observed at least ten times. CDR3 in amino acids: CASSLAPPETQYF. In nucleotides, the CDR3 is TGTGCCAGCAGCTTAGCCCCACCAGAGACCCAGTACTTC. The J gene is TRBJ2-5, the V gene TRBV7-2; D is ambiguous. The CDR3 runs 13 residues. The V gene's germline CDR1 is SGHTA and CDR2 FQGNSA. Trimming left V 0 bases short and J 4 bases short, with 6 bases between. Variable domain in full (rest from reference TRBV7-2 and TRBJ2-5): GAGVSQSPSNKVTEKGKDVELRCDPISGHTALYWYRQSLGQGLEFLIYFQGNSAPDKSGLPSDRFSAERTGGSVSTLTIQRTQQEDSAVYLCASSLAPPETQYFGPGTRLLVL.

This clonotype was seen many times. The V gene is TRBV20-1, the J gene TRBJ2-1; the match to TRBD2 covers 12 bases. Unmatched junction bases numbered 12, after V lost 3 bases and J lost 12 bases. The CDR3 runs 15 residues. In germline, CDR1 is DFQATT, CDR2 SNEGSKA (reference sequence). The CDR3 DNA is TGCAGTGCTAGCACCGGGACTAGCGGGTCGGTGGGGCAGTTCTTC. Protein sequence: CSASTGTSGSVGQFF.

This clonotype was seen ten or more times. The rearrangement uses TRBV5-1 and TRBJ2-1, with unresolved D. The CDR3 loop spans 12 amino acids. V lost 1 base to trimming and J lost 8 bases, with 7 bases between them. Germline lookup yields CDR1 SGHRS and CDR2 YFSETQ. Here the CDR3 reads CASSLTGDEQFF. In nucleotides, the CDR3 is TGCGCCAGCAGCTTGACGGGTGATGAGCAGTTCTTC.

At least ten counts were recorded for this clonotype. The V call is TRBV29-1, the J call TRBJ2-3; no definite D call. Germline V gene data show CDR1 as SQVTM and CDR2 as ANQGSEA. Deletions cut 6 bases from V and 0 bases from J, with 1 base between. This CDR3 spans 10 amino acids. CDR3 DNA: TGCAGCGTAAGCACAGATACGCAGTATTTT. Encoded protein: CSVSTDTQYF.

This clonotype has ten or more counts. V and J are TRBV7-9 and TRBJ2-7; D gene unclear. Trimming removed 0 bases at V and 7 bases at J, with 13 bases between. CDR1 and CDR2 from the germline V gene are SEHNR and FQNEAQ (reference sequence). The CDR3 consists of 14 residues. This chain's CDR3 is CASSLADGLREQYF. For the CDR3, the DNA is TGTGCCAGCAGCTTAGCGGACGGATTACGGGAGCAGTACTTC.

This clonotype was seen many times. This rearrangement joins TRBV20-1 to TRBJ2-3, with D possibly matching TRBD2 (5 bases). The CDR3 extends over 16 amino acids. The V gene's germline CDR1 is DFQATT and CDR2 SNEGSKA (reference sequence). Trimming took off 0 bases at V and 2 bases at J, with 15 bases between the two ends. In DNA form, the CDR3 reads TGCAGTGCTAGAGATCCAGGACTCAGGACCACAGATACGCAGTATTTT. Translated, it gives CSARDPGLRTTDTQYF.

This clonotype was detected a few times. V is TRBV7-2 and J is TRBJ2-3; D remains unclear. Germline CDR1 SGHTA, CDR2 FQGNSA. Trimming left V 0 bases short and J 11 bases short, with 9 bases between. The CDR3 runs to 12 residues. CDR3 residues: CASSLAAALQYF. The CDR3 DNA follows: TGTGCCAGCAGCTTAGCGGCCGCCTTGCAGTATTTT.

This clonotype was seen ten or more times. This rearrangement joins TRBV4-2 to TRBJ2-7; D is undetermined. V was clipped by 0 bases and J by 0 bases, with 9 bases between them. Germline CDR1 LGHNA, CDR2 YNFKEQ. This CDR3 spans 15 amino acids. The CDR3: CASSQELAGSYEQYF. CDR3 bases: TGTGCCAGCAGCCAAGAATTGGCAGGCTCCTACGAGCAGTACTTC.

This clonotype has at least ten counts. The CDR3 sequence is CASSSGQGGNNEQFF. The CDR3 DNA is TGTGCCAGCAGCTCGGGACAGGGAGGGAATAATGAGCAGTTCTTC. The chain uses TRBV7-9 and TRBJ2-1, with 9 bases aligning to TRBD1. Unmatched junction bases numbered 8, after V lost 4 bases and J lost 7 bases. Germline V lookup: CDR1 SEHNR, CDR2 FQNEAQ (reference sequence). The CDR3 contains 15 residues.

This clonotype was picked up many times. The J gene is TRBJ2-7, the V gene TRBV28; D gene unclear. V was trimmed by 3 bases and J by 7 bases, leaving 13 bases between them. The CDR3 spans 13 residues. Per the germline V gene, CDR1 is MDHEN and CDR2 is SYDVKM. CDR3 sequence reads: CASSLTFKPEQYF. The CDR3 DNA reads TGTGCCAGCAGTTTGACGTTTAAGCCGGAGCAGTACTTC.

This clonotype showed up just once. CDR3 sequence: CASSPQTLGRTYNEQFF. The CDR3 DNA reads TGTGCCAGCAGCCCCCAGACCCTAGGGCGGACTTACAATGAGCAGTTCTTC. The V and J genes are TRBV7-6 and TRBJ2-1, with D perhaps matching TRBD2 (5 bases). Trimming took 5 bases from V and 4 from J, leaving 21 bases between them. Per germline, CDR1 SGHVS and CDR2 FNYEAQ. This CDR3 region has 17 residues.

This clonotype was counted only a few times. The chain has TRBV5-1 and TRBJ2-3, with a tentative D call TRBD1 (5 bases). V shed 1 base and J shed 2 bases, with 11 bases lying between them. The CDR3 extends over 15 amino acids. Per the germline V gene, CDR1 is SGHRS and CDR2 is YFSETQ. The CDR3 is CASSLYQGSTDTQYF. The CDR3 bases are TGCGCCAGCAGCTTGTATCAGGGATCCACAGATACGCAGTATTTT.

This clonotype was recorded at least ten times. V is TRBV12-3 or TRBV12-4 and J is TRBJ2-7; possibly TRBD2 for D (6 bases). Trimming took 1 base from V and 6 from J, leaving 10 bases between them. The CDR3 sequence is 13 residues long. The CDR3 bases are TGTGCCAGCAGTTTAGGGCACGGGGGCGAGCAGTACTTC. As protein: CASSLGHGGEQYF.

This clonotype was recorded many times. The chain recombines TRBV28 with TRBJ1-2, with a tentative D call TRBD1 (6 bases). This CDR3 is built from 13 residues. Trimming took 5 bases from V and 7 from J, leaving 14 bases between them. CDR1 and CDR2 from the germline V gene are MDHEN and SYDVKM. The CDR3 is CASSMGGAVGYTF. The CDR3 nucleotides read TGTGCCAGCAGTATGGGGGGGGCCGTTGGCTACACCTTC.